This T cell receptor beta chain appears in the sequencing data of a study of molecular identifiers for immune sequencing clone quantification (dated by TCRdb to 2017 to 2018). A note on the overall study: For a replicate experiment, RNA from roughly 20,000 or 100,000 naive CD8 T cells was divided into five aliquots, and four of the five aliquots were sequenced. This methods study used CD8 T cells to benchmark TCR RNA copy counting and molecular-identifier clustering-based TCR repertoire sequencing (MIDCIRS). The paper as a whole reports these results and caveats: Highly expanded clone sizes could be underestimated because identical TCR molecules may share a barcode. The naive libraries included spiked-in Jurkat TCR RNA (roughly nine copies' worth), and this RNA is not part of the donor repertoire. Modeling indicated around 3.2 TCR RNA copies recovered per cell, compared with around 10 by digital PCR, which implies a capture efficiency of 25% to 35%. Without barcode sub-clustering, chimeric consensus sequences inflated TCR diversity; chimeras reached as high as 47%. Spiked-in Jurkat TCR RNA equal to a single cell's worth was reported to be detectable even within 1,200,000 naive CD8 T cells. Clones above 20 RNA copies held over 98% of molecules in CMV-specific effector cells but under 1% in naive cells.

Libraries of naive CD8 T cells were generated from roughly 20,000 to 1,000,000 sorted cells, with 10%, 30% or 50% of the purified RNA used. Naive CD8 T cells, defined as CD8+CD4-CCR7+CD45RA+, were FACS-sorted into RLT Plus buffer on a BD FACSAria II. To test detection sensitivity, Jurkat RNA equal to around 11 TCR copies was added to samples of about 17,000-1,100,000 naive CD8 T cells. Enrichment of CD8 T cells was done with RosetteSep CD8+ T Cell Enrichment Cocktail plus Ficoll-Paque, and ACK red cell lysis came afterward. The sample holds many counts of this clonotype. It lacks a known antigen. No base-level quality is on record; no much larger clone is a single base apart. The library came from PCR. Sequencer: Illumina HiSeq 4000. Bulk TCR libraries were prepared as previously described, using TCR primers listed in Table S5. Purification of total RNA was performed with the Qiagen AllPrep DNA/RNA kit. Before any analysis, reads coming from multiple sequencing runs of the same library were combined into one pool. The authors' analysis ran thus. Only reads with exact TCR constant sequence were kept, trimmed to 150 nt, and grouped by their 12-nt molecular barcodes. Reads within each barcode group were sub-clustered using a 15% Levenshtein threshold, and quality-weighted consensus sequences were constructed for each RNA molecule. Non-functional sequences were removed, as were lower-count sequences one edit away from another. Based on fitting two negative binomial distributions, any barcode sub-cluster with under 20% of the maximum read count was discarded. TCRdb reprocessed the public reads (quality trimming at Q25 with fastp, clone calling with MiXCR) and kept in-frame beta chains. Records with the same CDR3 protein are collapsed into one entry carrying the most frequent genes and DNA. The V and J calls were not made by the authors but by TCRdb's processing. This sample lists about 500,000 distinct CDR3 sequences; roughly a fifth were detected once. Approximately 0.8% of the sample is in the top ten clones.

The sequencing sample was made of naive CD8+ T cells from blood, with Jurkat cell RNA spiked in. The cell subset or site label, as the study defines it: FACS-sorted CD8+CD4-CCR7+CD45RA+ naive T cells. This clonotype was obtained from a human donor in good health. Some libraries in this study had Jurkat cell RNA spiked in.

The sequence in DNA is TGTGCCAGCAGTTCGTACGGGGAGCGCACAGATACGCAGTATTTT. The encoded protein is CASSSYGERTDTQYF. The rearrangement joined TRBV28 to TRBJ2-3, and perhaps TRBD2 as D gene, on 5 matching bases. V was cut back by 4 bases and J by 1 base, leaving a gap of 12 bases between them. Sequences MDHEN (CDR1) and SYDVKM (CDR2) are obtained from the germline V gene. Including the terminal cysteine and phenylalanine, the CDR3 comprises 15 residues. Solely the CDR3 DNA is kept, with 45 bases framed from the first base.